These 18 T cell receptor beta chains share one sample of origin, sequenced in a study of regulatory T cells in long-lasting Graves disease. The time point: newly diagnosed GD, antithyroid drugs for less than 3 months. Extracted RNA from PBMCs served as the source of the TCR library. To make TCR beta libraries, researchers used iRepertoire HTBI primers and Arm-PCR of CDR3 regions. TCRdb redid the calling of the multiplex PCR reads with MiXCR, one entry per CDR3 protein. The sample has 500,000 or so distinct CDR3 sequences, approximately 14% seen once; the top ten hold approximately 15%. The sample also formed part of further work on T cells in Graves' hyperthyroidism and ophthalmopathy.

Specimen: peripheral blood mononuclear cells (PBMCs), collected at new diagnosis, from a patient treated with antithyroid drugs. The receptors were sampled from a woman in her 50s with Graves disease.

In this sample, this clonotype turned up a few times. In nucleotides, the CDR3 is TGTGCCAGCAGACCAGCGGGAGGGGATACGCAGTATTTT. Its translation is CASRPAGGDTQYF. The chain is built from TRBV5-8 and TRBJ2-3, with 10 bases fitting TRBD2. Trimming took 5 bases from V and 6 from J; bases not matched to a gene: 3. CDR3 length: 13 amino acids. CDR1 and CDR2 (germline): SGHTS, YDEGEE. Filled out from reference TRBV5-8 and TRBJ2-3, the complete variable domain reads EAGVTQSPTHLIKTRGQQATLRCSPISGHTSVYWYQQALGLGLQFLLWYDEGEERNRGNFPPRFSGRQFPNYSSELNVNALELEDSALYLCASRPAGGDTQYFGPGTRLTVL.

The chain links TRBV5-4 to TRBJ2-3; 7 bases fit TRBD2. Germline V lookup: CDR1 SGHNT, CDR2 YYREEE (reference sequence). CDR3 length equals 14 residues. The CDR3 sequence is CVLSSGTRTDTQYF. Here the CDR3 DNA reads TGTGTGTTAAGCAGCGGGACCCGCACAGATACGCAGTATTTT.

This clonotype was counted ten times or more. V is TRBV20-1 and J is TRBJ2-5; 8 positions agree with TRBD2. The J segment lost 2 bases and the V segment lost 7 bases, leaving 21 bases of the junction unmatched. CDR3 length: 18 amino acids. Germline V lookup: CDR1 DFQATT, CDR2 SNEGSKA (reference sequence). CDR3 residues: CSVLRTSPFLNIQETQYF. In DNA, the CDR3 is TGCAGTGTATTACGGACTAGCCCTTTCCTGAACATTCAAGAGACCCAGTACTTC.

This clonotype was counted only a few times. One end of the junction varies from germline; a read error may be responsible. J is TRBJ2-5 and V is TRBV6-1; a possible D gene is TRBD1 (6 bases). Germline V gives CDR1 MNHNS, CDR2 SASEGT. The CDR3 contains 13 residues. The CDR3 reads CASSRGAGETLYF. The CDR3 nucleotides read TGTGCCAGCAGCAGGGGTGCGGGCGAGACCCTGTACTTC.

The CDR3, as DNA: TGTGCCAGCAGCTTGGGAGGGGGGCCGCGCACTGAAGCTTTCTTT. Amino acid sequence: CASSLGGGPRTEAFF. J is TRBJ1-1 and V is TRBV7-9; TRBD1 is a possible D gene (6 bases). This CDR3 contains 15 residues. In germline, CDR1 is SEHNR, CDR2 FQNEAQ (reference sequence). The V and J ends lost 3 bases and 4 bases respectively, with 15 bases between them.

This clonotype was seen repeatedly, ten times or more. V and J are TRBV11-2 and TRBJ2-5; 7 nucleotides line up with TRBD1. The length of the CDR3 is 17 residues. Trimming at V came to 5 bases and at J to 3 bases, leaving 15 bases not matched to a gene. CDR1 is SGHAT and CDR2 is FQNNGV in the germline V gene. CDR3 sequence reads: CASSPKRQGPKEETQYF. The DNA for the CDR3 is TGTGCCAGCAGCCCCAAAAGACAGGGTCCCAAAGAAGAGACCCAGTACTTC.

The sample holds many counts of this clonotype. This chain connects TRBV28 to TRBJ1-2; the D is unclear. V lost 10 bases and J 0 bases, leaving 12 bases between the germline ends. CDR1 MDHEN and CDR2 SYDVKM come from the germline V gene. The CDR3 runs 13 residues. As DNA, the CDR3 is TGTGCCACCATGACGGAGGCTAACTATGGCTACACCTTC. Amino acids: CATMTEANYGYTF.

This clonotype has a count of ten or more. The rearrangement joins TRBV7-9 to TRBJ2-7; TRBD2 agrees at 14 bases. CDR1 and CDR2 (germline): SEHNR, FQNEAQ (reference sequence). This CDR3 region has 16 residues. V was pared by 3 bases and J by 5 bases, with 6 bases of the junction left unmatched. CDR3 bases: TGTGCCAGCAGCTTGGGACTAGCGGGAGTTGGGGACGAGCAGTACTTC. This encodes CASSLGLAGVGDEQYF.

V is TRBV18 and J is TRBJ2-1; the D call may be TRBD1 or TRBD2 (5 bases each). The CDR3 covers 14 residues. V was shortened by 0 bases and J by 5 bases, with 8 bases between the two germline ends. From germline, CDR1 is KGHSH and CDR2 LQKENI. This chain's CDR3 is CASSPPGRNNEQFF. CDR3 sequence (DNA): TGTGCCAGCTCACCACCGGGACGTAACAATGAGCAGTTCTTC.

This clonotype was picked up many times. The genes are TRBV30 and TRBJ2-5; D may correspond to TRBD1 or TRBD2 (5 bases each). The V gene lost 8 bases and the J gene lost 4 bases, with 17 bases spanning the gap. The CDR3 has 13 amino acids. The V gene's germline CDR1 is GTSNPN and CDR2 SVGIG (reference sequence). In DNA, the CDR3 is TGTGCCGGCCGACAGCGGCCGGGAGAGACCCAGTACTTC. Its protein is CAGRQRPGETQYF.

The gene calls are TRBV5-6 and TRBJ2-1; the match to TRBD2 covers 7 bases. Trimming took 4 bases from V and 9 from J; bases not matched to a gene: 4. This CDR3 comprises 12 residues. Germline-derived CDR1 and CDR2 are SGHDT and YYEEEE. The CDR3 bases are TGTGCCAGCAGCAGCGGGACTCTTGAGCAGTTCTTC. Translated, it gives CASSSGTLEQFF.

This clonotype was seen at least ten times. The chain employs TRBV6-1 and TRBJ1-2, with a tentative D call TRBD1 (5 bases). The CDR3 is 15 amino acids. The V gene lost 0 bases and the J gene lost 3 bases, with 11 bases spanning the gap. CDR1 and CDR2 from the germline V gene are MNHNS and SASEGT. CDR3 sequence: CASSEAQGRDYGYTF. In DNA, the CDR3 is TGTGCCAGCAGTGAAGCTCAGGGCAGGGACTATGGCTACACCTTC.

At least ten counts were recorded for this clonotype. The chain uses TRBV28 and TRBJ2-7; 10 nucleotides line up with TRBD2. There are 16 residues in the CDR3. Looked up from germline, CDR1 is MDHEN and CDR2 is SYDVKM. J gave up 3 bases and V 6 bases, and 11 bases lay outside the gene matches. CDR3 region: CASRVPSGRFGYEQYF. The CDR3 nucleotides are TGTGCCAGCAGGGTACCTAGCGGGAGATTTGGCTACGAGCAGTACTTC.

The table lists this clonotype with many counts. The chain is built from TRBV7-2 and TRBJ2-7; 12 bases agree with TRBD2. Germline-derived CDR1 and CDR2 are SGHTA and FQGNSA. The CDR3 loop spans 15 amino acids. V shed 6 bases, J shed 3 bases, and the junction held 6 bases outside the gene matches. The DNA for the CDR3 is TGTGCCAGCAGTAAACTAGCGGGAGGTGTCTACGAGCAGTACTTC. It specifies CASSKLAGGVYEQYF. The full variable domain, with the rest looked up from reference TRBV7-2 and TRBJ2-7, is GAGVSQSPSNKVTEKGKDVELRCDPISGHTALYWYRQSLGQGLEFLIYFQGNSAPDKSGLPSDRFSAERTGGSVSTLTIQRTQQEDSAVYLCASSKLAGGVYEQYFGPGTRLTVT.

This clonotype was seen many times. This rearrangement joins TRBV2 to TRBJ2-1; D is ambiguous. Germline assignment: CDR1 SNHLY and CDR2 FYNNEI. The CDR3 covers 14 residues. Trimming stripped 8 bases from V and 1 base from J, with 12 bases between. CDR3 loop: CASLRSPSYNEQFF. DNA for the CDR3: TGTGCCAGCCTCAGATCGCCGTCCTACAATGAGCAGTTCTTC.

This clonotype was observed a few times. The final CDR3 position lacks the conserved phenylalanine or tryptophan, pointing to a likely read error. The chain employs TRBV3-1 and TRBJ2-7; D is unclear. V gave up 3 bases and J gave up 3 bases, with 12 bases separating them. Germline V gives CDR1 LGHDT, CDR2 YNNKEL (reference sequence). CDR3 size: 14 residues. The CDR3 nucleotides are TGTGCCAGCAGCCACAGACGATTATACTACGAGCAGTACCTC. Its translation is CASSHRRLYYEQYL.

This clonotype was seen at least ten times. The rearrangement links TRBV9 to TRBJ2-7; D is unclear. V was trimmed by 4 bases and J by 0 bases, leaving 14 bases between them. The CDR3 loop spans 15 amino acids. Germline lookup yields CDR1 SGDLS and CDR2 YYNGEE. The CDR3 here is CASSTGARSSYEQYF. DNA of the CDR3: TGTGCCAGCAGCACCGGCGCGCGAAGCTCCTACGAGCAGTACTTC.

The CDR3 sequence: CAISQGTGDVSYGYTF. The CDR3 region has the DNA TGTGCCATCAGCCAAGGGACAGGGGATGTTAGCTATGGCTACACCTTC. The chain is built from TRBV10-3 and TRBJ1-2; TRBD1 matches at 10 bases. Germline lookup yields CDR1 ENHRY and CDR2 SYGVKD. This CDR3 comprises 16 residues. The J segment lost 4 bases and the V segment lost 6 bases, leaving 11 bases of the junction unmatched.